These 22 T cell receptor beta chains came from one sample sequenced in a study of CD8 T cells in Susac syndrome. cDNA came from about 0.46 to 1 ug RNA primed by random hexamers. TCRdb independently ran MiXCR on the immunoSEQ multiplex PCR reads; one entry per CDR3 protein. The sample lists approximately 190,000 distinct CDR3 sequences, roughly 96% seen once, with 0.093% in the top ten. Sequenced input: CD4+ T cells from PBMCs. The receptors were sampled from a human donor with multiple sclerosis.

The V call is TRBV30, the J call TRBJ1-2; D possibly corresponds to TRBD1 (6 bases). The germline V and J ends were trimmed by 2 bases and 8 bases, with 12 bases remaining between them. CDR1 and CDR2 (germline): GTSNPN, SVGIG (reference sequence). The CDR3 is 12 amino acids. The CDR3, as DNA: TGTGCCTGGAGTATACAGGGAAACGGCTACACCTTC. Protein: CAWSIQGNGYTF.

The chain has TRBV18 and TRBJ2-1; D might be TRBD2 (6 bases). Germline V gives CDR1 KGHSH, CDR2 LQKENI. V gave up 1 base and J gave up 8 bases, with 15 bases separating them. The length of the CDR3 is 15 residues. CDR3 coding DNA: TGTGCCAGCTCACCACGTGGGGGGAGAGGCGATGAGCAGTTCTTC. It codes for CASSPRGGRGDEQFF. The entire variable domain, with the rest obtained from reference TRBV18 and TRBJ2-1, is as follows: NAGVMQNPRHLVRRRGQEARLRCSPMKGHSHVYWYRQLPEEGLKFMVYLQKENIIDESGMPKERFSAEFPKEGPSILRIQQVVRGDSAAYFCASSPRGGRGDEQFFGPGTRLTVL.

V gene TRBV30 combines with J gene TRBJ1-3; D gene uncertain. The CDR3 has 15 residues. Looked up from germline, CDR1 is GTSNPN and CDR2 is SVGIG (reference sequence). Trimming shortened V by 2 bases and J by 3 bases, and 14 bases separated the two germline ends. This CDR3 is CAWSPKGHGGNTIYF. The DNA for the CDR3 is TGTGCCTGGAGTCCCAAAGGCCACGGTGGAAACACCATATATTTT.

This clonotype occurred once. The chain carries TRBV4-1 and TRBJ1-2; 11 positions match TRBD1. The V and J ends lost 8 bases and 8 bases, in that order; junction bases with no gene match: 16. The CDR3 spans 16 residues. CDR1 and CDR2 from the germline V gene are MGHRA and YSYEKL. CDR3 DNA sequence: TGCGCCAGCCACCCCTCCATCGGACAGGGGGCGAAGGGCTACACCTTC. This translates into CASHPSIGQGAKGYTF.

This clonotype was seen only once. The V gene is TRBV27, the J gene TRBJ2-3; D may be TRBD2 (5 bases). The germline V gene encodes CDR1 MNHEY and CDR2 SMNVEV (reference sequence). This CDR3 comprises 14 residues. The V gene lost 3 bases and the J gene lost 4 bases, with 11 bases spanning the gap. CDR3: CASSFSGWADTQYF. The CDR3 region has the DNA TGTGCCAGCAGTTTTTCGGGGTGGGCAGATACGCAGTATTTT.

This clonotype was detected a few times. The chain links TRBV30 to TRBJ2-1, with D unclear. The CDR3 has 11 amino acids. Trimming pared 0 bases from V and 6 bases from J, leaving 3 bases between. Germline lookup yields CDR1 GTSNPN and CDR2 SVGIG (reference sequence). The CDR3 coding sequence is TGTGCCTGGAGTGTACGCAATGAGCAGTTCTTC. Amino acids: CAWSVRNEQFF. The full variable domain, in which reference TRBV30 and TRBJ2-1 provide the parts outside the CDR3, is SQTIHQWPATLVQPVGSPLSLECTVEGTSNPNLYWYRQAAGRGLQLLFYSVGIGQISSEVPQNLSASRPQDRQFILSSKKLLLSDSGFYLCAWSVRNEQFFGPGTRLTVL.

The sample holds one count of this clonotype. CDR3 in DNA: TGCGCCAGCAGCTCAACCGATACAGATCCCACAGATACGCAGTATTTT. The encoded protein is CASSSTDTDPTDTQYF. The chain is built from TRBV5-1 and TRBJ2-3; D not certain. CDR1 and CDR2 from the germline V gene are SGHRS and YFSETQ. The V end was cut by 3 bases, the J end by 2 bases, with 16 bases between. The CDR3 is made up of 16 amino acids. Using reference TRBV5-1 and TRBJ2-3 for the parts outside the CDR3, the full variable domain is KAGVTQTPRYLIKTRGQQVTLSCSPISGHRSVSWYQQTPGQGLQFLFEYFSETQRNKGNFPGRFSGRQFSNSRSEMNVSTLELGDSALYLCASSSTDTDPTDTQYFGPGTRLTVL.

This clonotype was counted once. The chain combines TRBV29-1 with TRBJ2-3; D possibly corresponds to TRBD1 (5 bases). V was pared by 1 base and J by 6 bases, with 11 bases between. The CDR3 is made up of 13 amino acids. CDR1 and CDR2 (germline): SQVTM, ANQGSEA. The CDR3 protein is CSVEGPGFDTQYF. CDR3 sequence (DNA): TGCAGCGTTGAAGGTCCAGGGTTTGATACGCAGTATTTT.

This sequence joins TRBV7-2 and TRBJ2-1; a possible D gene is TRBD1 (6 bases). This CDR3 spans 17 amino acids. The germline CDR1 and CDR2 sequences are SGHTA and FQGNSA. Between the trimmed V and J ends, which lost 3 bases and 2 bases, there was a span of 17 bases. CDR3 sequence: CASSFPERGKPYNEQFF. CDR3 DNA: TGTGCCAGCAGCTTCCCCGAAAGGGGGAAACCCTACAATGAGCAGTTCTTC.

The chain links TRBV20-1 to TRBJ2-4; D perhaps matches TRBD1 (7 bases). Between the trimmed V and J ends, which lost 0 bases and 5 bases, there was a span of 11 bases. CDR1 and CDR2 (germline): DFQATT, SNEGSKA (reference sequence). The CDR3 contains 14 residues. The CDR3 DNA is TGCAGTGCTAGAGATAGGAGGGGGCAAAACATTCAGTACTTC. Residues: CSARDRRGQNIQYF.

The chain recombines TRBV30 with TRBJ2-1, with a possible D match to TRBD2 (6 bases). CDR3 length equals 12 residues. V shed 4 bases and J shed 11 bases, with 15 bases lying between them. CDR1 and CDR2 (germline): GTSNPN, SVGIG (reference sequence). The CDR3 nucleotides read TGTGCCTGGACCAGGACCGCGGGGAAGCAGTTCTTC. Encoded protein: CAWTRTAGKQFF. The full variable domain, its missing parts supplied by reference TRBV30 and TRBJ2-1, is SQTIHQWPATLVQPVGSPLSLECTVEGTSNPNLYWYRQAAGRGLQLLFYSVGIGQISSEVPQNLSASRPQDRQFILSSKKLLLSDSGFYLCAWTRTAGKQFFGPGTRLTVL.

The J gene is TRBJ1-1, the V gene TRBV29-1; no definite D call. This CDR3 comprises 13 residues. Deletions cut 5 bases from V and 4 bases from J, with 14 bases between. Germline V gene data show CDR1 as SQVTM and CDR2 as ANQGSEA. The CDR3 bases are TGCAGCGTTAGGGCACCCGGGAGCACTGAAGCTTTCTTT. Translation: CSVRAPGSTEAFF. The full variable domain, its missing parts supplied by reference TRBV29-1 and TRBJ1-1, is SAVISQKPSRDICQRGTSLTIQCQVDSQVTMMFWYRQQPGQSLTLIATANQGSEATYESGFVIDKFPISRPNLTFSTLTVSNMSPEDSSIYLCSVRAPGSTEAFFGQGTRLTVV.

The V gene is TRBV9, the J gene TRBJ2-7; TRBD2 agrees at 8 bases. V trimming: 4 bases; J trimming: 3 bases; junction bases outside the gene matches: 6. Germline values: CDR1 SGDLS, CDR2 YYNGEE. The CDR3 totals 14 residues. The chain's CDR3 is CASSFDRGGYEQYF. The CDR3 nucleotides read TGTGCCAGCAGCTTCGACCGGGGGGGCTACGAGCAGTACTTC.

J is TRBJ2-7 and V is TRBV18, with D tentatively TRBD1 (5 bases). The CDR3 extends over 15 amino acids. With 8 bases removed from V and 2 bases from J, the gap between germline ends came to 19 bases. Germline assignment: CDR1 KGHSH and CDR2 LQKENI. The CDR3 here is CASQQGQGPTYEQYF. Written as DNA, the CDR3 is TGTGCCAGCCAGCAAGGGCAGGGCCCAACCTACGAGCAGTACTTC.

In its sample, this clonotype was seen a few times. The V and J genes are TRBV20-1 and TRBJ2-1, with D maybe TRBD2 (6 bases). The CDR3 has 12 residues. The germline V gene has CDR1 DFQATT and CDR2 SNEGSKA (reference sequence). The V and J ends lost 3 bases and 4 bases respectively, with 7 bases between them. CDR3 residues: CSARGLYNEQFF. CDR3 DNA sequence: TGCAGTGCTAGGGGACTGTACAATGAGCAGTTCTTC.

J is TRBJ2-5 and V is TRBV4-1; 16 positions agree with TRBD2. With V trimmed by 1 base and J by 5 bases, 10 bases remained unmatched. The CDR3 has 19 residues. CDR1 is MGHRA and CDR2 is YSYEKL in the germline V gene. CDR3 sequence (DNA): TGCGCCAGCAGCCAAGTTGGGGGACTAGCGGGAGGGCTAGGGGAGACCCAGTACTTC. Protein product: CASSQVGGLAGGLGETQYF.

V gene TRBV12-3 or TRBV12-4 combines with J gene TRBJ1-4; D is possibly TRBD1 (6 bases). The CDR3 has 13 residues. V shed 5 bases and J shed 9 bases, with 13 bases lying between them. The CDR3 region is CASSLDRLQKLFF. The CDR3 bases are TGTGCCAGCAGTCTTGACAGGCTCCAAAAACTGTTTTTT.

The chain is built from TRBV18 and TRBJ1-1, with unresolved D. The germline gives CDR1 KGHSH, CDR2 LQKENI. CDR3 length: 12 residues. Trimming shortened V by 3 bases and J by 8 bases, and 10 bases separated the two germline ends. DNA of the CDR3: TGTGCCAGCTCACCTAACCGCTTCGAAGCTTTCTTT. This codes for CASSPNRFEAFF.

The chain is built from TRBV20-1 and TRBJ2-1, with D possibly TRBD2 on 6 matching bases. The germline V and J ends were trimmed by 0 bases and 14 bases, with 11 bases remaining between them. Germline V lookup: CDR1 DFQATT, CDR2 SNEGSKA (reference sequence). The CDR3 is 11 residues long. DNA for the CDR3: TGCAGTGCTAGAGATAGGGAGGCCGAGTTCTTC. Amino acid sequence: CSARDREAEFF.

V gene TRBV14 combines with J gene TRBJ2-1, with D possibly being TRBD2 (5 bases). The V gene lost 1 base and the J gene lost 8 bases, with 6 bases spanning the gap. In germline, CDR1 is SGHDN, CDR2 FVKESK. The CDR3 length is 12 residues. The CDR3 nucleotides are TGTGCCAGCAGCCAAGGCGGGTATGAGCAGTTCTTC. It specifies CASSQGGYEQFF.

This chain joins TRBV20-1 and TRBJ1-1, with 8 bases aligning to TRBD1. V shed 5 bases, J shed 12 bases, and the junction held 8 bases outside the gene matches. The germline CDR1 and CDR2 sequences are DFQATT and SNEGSKA (reference sequence). The CDR3 is made up of 11 amino acids. The chain's CDR3 is CSAVPGTGTFF. The CDR3 region has the DNA TGCAGTGCTGTCCCCGGGACAGGTACTTTCTTT.

This chain connects TRBV20-1 to TRBJ1-1; D gene unclear. Trimming removed 3 bases at V and 0 bases at J, with 11 bases between. The CDR3 length is 14 residues. Germline V gene data show CDR1 as DFQATT and CDR2 as SNEGSKA (reference sequence). The CDR3 loop reads CSASQATMNTEAFF. DNA for the CDR3: TGCAGTGCTAGCCAGGCGACTATGAACACTGAAGCTTTCTTT.